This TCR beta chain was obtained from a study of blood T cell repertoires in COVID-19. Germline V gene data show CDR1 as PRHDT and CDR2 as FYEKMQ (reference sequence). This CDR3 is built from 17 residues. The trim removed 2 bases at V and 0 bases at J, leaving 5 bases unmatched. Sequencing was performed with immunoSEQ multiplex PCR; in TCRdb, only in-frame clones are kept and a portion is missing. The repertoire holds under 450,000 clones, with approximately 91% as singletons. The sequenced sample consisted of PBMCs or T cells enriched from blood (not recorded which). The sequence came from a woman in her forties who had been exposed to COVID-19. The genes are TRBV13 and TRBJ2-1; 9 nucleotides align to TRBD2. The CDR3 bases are TGTGCCAGCAGCTTAAGCGGGAGGAGGAGCTCCTACAATGAGCAGTTCTTC. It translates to CASSLSGRRSSYNEQFF.